A single sample is the source of the 15 T cell receptor beta chains below, sequenced in a study of CD8+ T cells in alopecia areata. As the sequencing template, cDNA was produced by extracting RNA and reverse transcribing it. Only in-frame clones appear in the TCRdb table, and some are missing; sequencing was by immunoSEQ multiplex PCR. The sample has approximately 210,000 clones, just under 65% seen once. Treatment noted: oral pan-JAK inhibitor, 5-10 mg twice daily. The source was CD4+ T cells sorted from blood, collected between weeks 47 and 50, from a patient treated with tofacitinib. These receptors all stem from a human donor with alopecia areata.

V usage is TRBV30 and J usage is TRBJ1-1; 7 nucleotides match TRBD1. Germline trimming cut 5 bases from V and 5 bases from J; bases unmatched to any gene: 8. Looked up from germline, CDR1 is GTSNPN and CDR2 is SVGIG (reference sequence). This CDR3 has 13 residues. The CDR3 region has the DNA TGTGCCTGGGACCGACAGGGACGGACTGAAGCTTTCTTT. As protein: CAWDRQGRTEAFF.

About this clone: This specimen includes other DNA sequences encoding the same CDR3. J is TRBJ2-3 and V is TRBV5-1; D not certain. V lost 4 bases and J 2 bases, leaving 5 bases between the germline ends. The CDR3 spans 12 residues. Per germline, CDR1 SGHRS and CDR2 YFSETQ. The CDR3 DNA sequence: TGCGCCAGCAGCCCGGACACAGATACGCAGTATTTT. It yields the protein CASSPDTDTQYF.

The chain employs TRBV7-2 and TRBJ2-1, with D uncertain. The V end lost 2 bases, the J end lost 7 bases, and 3 bases lay between the germline ends. Germline V gene sequence: CDR1 SGHTA, CDR2 FQGNSA. CDR3 length: 11 residues. CDR3 region: CASSLRNEQFF. The CDR3 DNA sequence: TGTGCCAGCAGCTTAAGGAATGAGCAGTTCTTC.

This chain connects TRBV2 to TRBJ1-1, with D uncertain. V was trimmed by 8 bases and J by 10 bases, leaving 14 bases between them. There are 11 residues in the CDR3. From germline, CDR1 is SNHLY and CDR2 FYNNEI. The CDR3: CASEDGPRAFF. The CDR3 DNA sequence: TGTGCCAGCGAAGACGGGCCCCGAGCTTTCTTT.

The chain uses TRBV18 and TRBJ2-2; D is possibly TRBD1 (6 bases). This CDR3 is 15 amino acids long. V was shortened by 1 base and J by 3 bases, with 9 bases between the two germline ends. Germline V gene sequence: CDR1 KGHSH, CDR2 LQKENI. The CDR3 protein is CASSPRGRHTGELFF. The CDR3 bases are TGTGCCAGCTCACCACGGGGGCGTCACACCGGGGAGCTGTTTTTT.

The rearrangement uses TRBV30 and TRBJ1-1; D gene ambiguous. The V end lost 5 bases, the J end lost 13 bases, and 14 bases lay between the germline ends. In germline, CDR1 is GTSNPN, CDR2 SVGIG (reference sequence). The CDR3 has 10 amino acids. The CDR3 loop is CAWREIRNFF. The CDR3 nucleotides are TGTGCCTGGCGTGAGATCAGAAATTTCTTT.

The V call is TRBV9, the J call TRBJ1-2; no definite D call. The germline V gene encodes CDR1 SGDLS and CDR2 YYNGEE. The CDR3 runs 15 residues. The V end lost 3 bases, the J end lost 2 bases, and 14 bases lay between the germline ends. The CDR3, as DNA: TGTGCCAGCAGCGGTGAGGGTGGCAGGAACTATGGCTACACCTTC. Translated, it gives CASSGEGGRNYGYTF.

The chain carries TRBV30 and TRBJ1-2; TRBD1 agrees at 10 bases. Unmatched junction bases numbered 3, after V lost 2 bases and J lost 6 bases. CDR1 and CDR2 (germline): GTSNPN, SVGIG (reference sequence). The CDR3 loop spans 13 amino acids. The CDR3 here is CAWSRDRGHGYTF. CDR3 nucleotides: TGTGCCTGGAGTAGGGACAGGGGACATGGCTACACCTTC.

This clone was seen a handful of times. The rearrangement joins TRBV5-1 to TRBJ2-5; weak D call: TRBD2 (6 bases). Per the germline V gene, CDR1 is SGHRS and CDR2 is YFSETQ. CDR3 length: 14 amino acids. V was cut by 4 bases and J by 0 bases, with 10 bases left in between. This CDR3 reads CASSRDSYQETQYF. In nucleotides, the CDR3 is TGCGCCAGCAGCAGGGACTCCTACCAAGAGACCCAGTACTTC.

In nucleotides, the CDR3 is TGTGCCGCAAACAGGGGAACTATGGATGGCTACACCTTC. The encoded protein is CAANRGTMDGYTF. V is TRBV10-3 and J is TRBJ1-2; 7 nucleotides align to TRBD1. The germline gives CDR1 ENHRY, CDR2 SYGVKD. The length of the CDR3 is 13 residues. Trimming cost V 11 bases and J 6 bases; bases outside gene matches: 12.

A few counts support this clone. The gene calls are TRBV29-1 and TRBJ2-2; maybe TRBD1 (5 bases). CDR1 and CDR2 from the germline V gene are SQVTM and ANQGSEA. This CDR3 contains 15 residues. V was pared by 4 bases and J by 1 base, with 13 bases between. The CDR3 here is CSVGIQGLNTGELFF. In nucleotides, the CDR3 is TGCAGCGTTGGTATTCAGGGCCTGAACACCGGGGAGCTGTTTTTT.

The chain is built from TRBV5-1 and TRBJ1-5; a weak D match, TRBD1 (6 bases). CDR3 size: 14 residues. Germline V lookup: CDR1 SGHRS, CDR2 YFSETQ. Trimming removed 0 bases from V and 8 bases from J, with 12 bases in between. The CDR3 region is CASSLAGEREPQHF. CDR3 bases: TGCGCCAGCAGCTTGGCAGGGGAGAGGGAGCCCCAGCATTTT.

This chain joins TRBV14 and TRBJ1-2; a weak D match, TRBD1 (6 bases). The germline V and J ends were trimmed by 1 base and 6 bases, with 15 bases remaining between them. The CDR3 is 15 amino acids. Germline V lookup: CDR1 SGHDN, CDR2 FVKESK. The CDR3 nucleotides are TGTGCCAGCAGCCAAGGAACAGGGCGCGCAGATGGCTACACCTTC. It specifies CASSQGTGRADGYTF.

This clone has only a few counts. J is TRBJ2-3 and V is TRBV7-2, with 7 bases aligning to TRBD2. V dropped 2 bases and J dropped 1; count of bases not matched to a gene: 6. Germline lookup yields CDR1 SGHTA and CDR2 FQGNSA. The CDR3 loop spans 16 amino acids. CDR3 bases: TGTGCCAGCAGCTTATCTGCCCTAGCGGGCACAGATACGCAGTATTTT. Amino acids: CASSLSALAGTDTQYF. The full variable domain, in which reference TRBV7-2 and TRBJ2-3 provide the parts outside the CDR3, is GAGVSQSPSNKVTEKGKDVELRCDPISGHTALYWYRQSLGQGLEFLIYFQGNSAPDKSGLPSDRFSAERTGGSVSTLTIQRTQQEDSAVYLCASSLSALAGTDTQYFGPGTRLTVL.

The rearrangement joins TRBV5-6 to TRBJ1-1; TRBD1 matches at 8 bases. This CDR3 spans 15 amino acids. V lost 6 bases and J lost 4; bases outside the gene matches: 11. CDR1 SGHDT and CDR2 YYEEEE come from the germline V gene. This chain's CDR3 is CASNSWIDRGTEAFF. In nucleotides, the CDR3 is TGTGCCAGCAACTCATGGATCGACAGGGGCACTGAAGCTTTCTTT.